This TCR beta chain was captured in a study of blood T cell repertoires in COVID-19. Overall study: Whether acute or convalescent, the COVID-19 samples came from the United States, Italy and Spain. T cells, B-cell-depleted T cells, or PBMCs supplied cDNA or gDNA.

In the authors' workflow: Cell counts per sample came from amplifying reference gene primers. This table comes from immunoSEQ multiplex PCR, and its TCRdb copy is limited to in-frame clones, with some not included. D and trimming come from the DNA, and the V and J calls and clone size come from that table. The sample lists 150,000 or so clones, roughly 85% occurring once. Sample: peripheral blood. This receptor was taken from an older woman with COVID-19, enrolled during active disease.

For the CDR3, the DNA is TGCGCCAGCAGCCCGCGAACCGGGAAGAACACTGAAGCTTTCTTT. Amino acids: CASSPRTGKNTEAFF. The V and J genes are TRBV4-3 and TRBJ1-1, with unresolved D. Trimming removed 4 bases from V and 1 base from J, with 13 bases in between. From germline, CDR1 is LGHNA and CDR2 YSLEER. The CDR3 spans 15 residues.